These T cell receptor beta chains were read from a single sample in a study of OX40 agonist ivuxolimab in advanced cancers. Only in-frame clones appear in the TCRdb table, and some are missing; sequencing was by immunoSEQ multiplex PCR. This table has 70,000 to 80,000 clones, more than 65% appearing once. This material consisted of CD4+ or CD8+ T cells sorted from blood, taken in a trial of the OX40 agonist ivuxolimab. The receptors derive from an adult with an advanced solid tumor such as melanoma, head and neck, liver or kidney cancer. The CDR3 runs from the conserved cysteine through the conserved F or W. D genes are given only for firm matches. Clone size, where shown, is once, few, many, or a class for clones that have expanded.

d_call clone_size j_call v_call cdr3_aa cdr3_nt
- few TRBJ2-1 TRBV4-3 CASHAVGGNEQFF TGCGCCAGCCACGCCGTAGGAGGGAATGAGCAGTTCTTC
- - TRBJ2-7 TRBV19 CASSRRSDLYEQYF TGTGCCAGTAGCCGTCGGAGTGACCTCTACGAGCAGTACTTC
- - TRBJ1-4 TRBV9 CASSDRINEKLFF TGTGCCAGCAGCGACAGGATTAATGAAAAACTGTTTTTT
TRBD1 - TRBJ1-4 TRBV6-5 CASSYTGTGGEKLFF TGTGCCAGCAGTTACACCGGGACAGGGGGTGAAAAACTGTTTTTT
TRBD2 - TRBJ2-3 TRBV5-4 CASSLSGGQRDTQYF TGTGCCAGCAGCTTAAGCGGGGGCCAAAGAGATACGCAGTATTTT
- - TRBJ2-7 TRBV30 CAWNNRRDEQYF TGTGCCTGGAATAATCGCAGGGACGAGCAGTACTTC
- - TRBJ1-5 TRBV27 CASSPEGEGDQPQHF TGTGCCAGCAGTCCGGAGGGGGAGGGGGATCAGCCCCAGCATTTT
- - TRBJ1-3 TRBV7-9 CASSPTGVAGNTIYF TGTGCCAGCAGCCCAACGGGTGTGGCTGGAAACACCATATATTTT
TRBD1 - TRBJ2-2 TRBV7-3 CASSPKGAGGIHHSSGELFF TGTGCCAGCAGCCCAAAGGGGGCAGGGGGCATTCACCATTCCTCCGGGGAGCTGTTTTTT
TRBD2 - TRBJ2-7 TRBV5-4 CASSGLAGGPKDEQYF TGTGCCAGCAGCGGACTAGCGGGAGGGCCTAAAGACGAGCAGTACTTC